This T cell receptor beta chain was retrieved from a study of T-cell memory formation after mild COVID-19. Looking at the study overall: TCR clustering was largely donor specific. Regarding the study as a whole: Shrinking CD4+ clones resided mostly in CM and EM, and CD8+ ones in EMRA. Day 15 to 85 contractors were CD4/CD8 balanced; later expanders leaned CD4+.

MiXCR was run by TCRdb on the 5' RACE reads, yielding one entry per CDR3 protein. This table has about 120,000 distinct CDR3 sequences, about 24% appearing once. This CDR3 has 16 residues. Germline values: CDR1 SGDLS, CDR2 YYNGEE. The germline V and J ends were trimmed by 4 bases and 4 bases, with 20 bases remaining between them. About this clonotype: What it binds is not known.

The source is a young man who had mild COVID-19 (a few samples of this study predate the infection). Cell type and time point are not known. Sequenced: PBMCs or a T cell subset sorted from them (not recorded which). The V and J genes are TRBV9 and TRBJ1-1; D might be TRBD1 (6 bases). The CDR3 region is CASSPAWGAGGTEAFF. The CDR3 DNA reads TGTGCCAGCAGCCCAGCCTGGGGGGCTGGTGGCACTGAAGCTTTCTTT.